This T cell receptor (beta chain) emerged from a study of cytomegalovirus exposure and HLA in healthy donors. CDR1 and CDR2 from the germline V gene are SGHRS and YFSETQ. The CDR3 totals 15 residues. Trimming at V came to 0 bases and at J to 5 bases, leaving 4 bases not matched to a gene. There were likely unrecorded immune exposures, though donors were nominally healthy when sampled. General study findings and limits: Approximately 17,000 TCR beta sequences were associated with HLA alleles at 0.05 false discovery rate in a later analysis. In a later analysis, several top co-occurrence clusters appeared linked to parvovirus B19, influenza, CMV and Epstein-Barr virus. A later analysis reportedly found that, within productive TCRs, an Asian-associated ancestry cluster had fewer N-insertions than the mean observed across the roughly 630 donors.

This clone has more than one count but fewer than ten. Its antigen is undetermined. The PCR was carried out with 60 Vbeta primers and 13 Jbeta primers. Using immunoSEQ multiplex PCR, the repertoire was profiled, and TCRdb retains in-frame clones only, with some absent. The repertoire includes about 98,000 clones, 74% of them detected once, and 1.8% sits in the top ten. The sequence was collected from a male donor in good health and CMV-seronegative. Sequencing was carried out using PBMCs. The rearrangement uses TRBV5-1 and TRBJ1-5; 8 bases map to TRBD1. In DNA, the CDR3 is TGCGCCAGCAGCTTGGCAGGGACAGGATATCAGCCCCAGCATTTT. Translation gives CASSLAGTGYQPQHF.